This T cell receptor (beta chain) was recovered during a study of blood T cell repertoires in COVID-19 (dated by TCRdb to the early 2020s). Some background on the complete study: Collaborator samples came from the United States, Italy and Spain and covered acute and convalescent phases of COVID-19. The material from the prospective study consisted of cDNA or gDNA derived from T cells, B-cell-depleted T cells, or PBMCs. Deeply sampled blood TCRbeta repertoires from subjects exposed to, actively infected with, or recovered from COVID-19 were included in the dataset. A freely available public database, intended as a resource for researchers studying the immune response to SARS-CoV-2, is where the repertoires were released. Samples were obtained from the ongoing ImmuneRACE study (first 160 participants) and from about 1,300 subjects provided by 6 global collaborators. Sample metadata almost always included a de-identified subject ID, COVID-19 status, age in years and sex. HLA class I and class II types, where available, came from metadata supplied by the sample provider rather than from assay-based typing. General findings and caveats noted by the study authors: How much clinical and demographic metadata was included differed by source and by participant, and the metadata was provided uncurated.

The CDR3 sequence holds 13 residues, the cysteine and phenylalanine included. Left in the record is the CDR3 DNA by itself, 39 bases read in frame from the first base. V is clipped by 4 bases and J by 2 bases, and the sequence between their germline boundaries is 9 bases long. Sequences LGHNA (CDR1) and YSLEER (CDR2) are obtained from the germline V gene. The immunoSEQ Assay, a bias-controlled multiplex PCR, was used to amplify TCRbeta CDR3 regions from genomic DNA. Regarding the original processing steps: The number of nucleated cells in each sample was estimated from the amplification of reference gene primers within the assay. To quantify the absolute abundance of each unique TCRbeta CDR3 rearrangement, sequence reads were collapsed and filtered. For each sample, productive Simpson clonality was calculated as the square root of Simpson's diversity index across productive rearrangements. The table comes from immuneACCESS by way of TCRdb, which keeps in-frame sequences with V and J called. Part of the clones is missing from these tables; in studies checked, under half for an unresolved V gene and the rest for unknown reasons. V, J and clone size are taken as reported in that table, and D and trimming were inferred from the DNA itself. Present in this sample are about 200,000 clones, 80% to 85% of which were seen just once. Roughly 5% of the sample is in the top ten clones.

The collaborating institutions used their own protocols to collect whole blood in K2EDTA tubes. For TCRbeta analysis, collaborators shipped samples as frozen whole blood, isolated PBMCs, or DNA extracted from either of those sample types. This clone has a handful of counts. Its antigen target is currently unknown. No much larger clone exists at a distance of one base, and base qualities are not known. Sequencing was carried out using peripheral blood. The chain joins TRBV4-3 to TRBJ2-7, with a tentative D gene TRBD1 over 5 matching bases. This sequence originates from a human donor in a cohort sampled during active COVID-19. The sequenced DNA: TGCGCCAGCAGCCTGTCAGGGACCTACGAGCAGTACTTC. This gives the protein CASSLSGTYEQYF.